The 30 T cell receptor beta chains listed next were all sequenced from one sample in a study of Graves' ophthalmopathy and Graves' hyperthyroidism. RNA transcripts served as template for amplifying TCR beta CDR3 sequences. An opening RT-PCR round employed HTBI primers and preceded a second-round multiplex PCR. MiXCR, applied by TCRdb to the multiplex PCR reads, yields one record per CDR3 protein. The sample lists approximately 380,000 distinct CDR3 sequences, about 21% occurring once. The sequenced sample was peripheral blood. These receptors all stem from a woman in her late teens or twenties with stable Graves' hyperthyroidism.

The sample holds many counts of this clonotype. J is TRBJ2-7 and V is TRBV30; D possibly corresponds to TRBD2 (6 bases). Germline CDR1 reads GTSNPN; CDR2 reads SVGIG (reference sequence). The V end lost 1 base, the J end lost 11 bases, and 12 bases lay between the germline ends. This CDR3 contains 11 residues. CDR3 amino acids: CAWSGGTAKYF. CDR3 DNA: TGTGCCTGGAGTGGCGGGACTGCGAAGTACTTC.

Many counts were recorded for this clonotype. The chain employs TRBV5-5 and TRBJ1-2, with D possibly being TRBD1 (6 bases). Trimming removed 4 bases from V and 4 bases from J, with 17 bases in between. The length of the CDR3 is 15 residues. CDR1 SGHKS and CDR2 YYEKEE come from the germline V gene (reference sequence). Here the CDR3 DNA reads TGTGCCAGCAGCGACGGACAGAGTCCATCCTATGGCTACACCTTC. It codes for CASSDGQSPSYGYTF.

This clonotype was detected ten times or more. The chain links TRBV6-4 to TRBJ2-2; D unresolved. The V end was cut by 0 bases, the J end by 7 bases, with 6 bases between. The CDR3 totals 13 residues. Germline V lookup: CDR1 MRHNA, CDR2 SNTAGT. Here the CDR3 reads CASSDSTNGELFF. The CDR3 DNA reads as TGTGCCAGCAGTGACTCGACAAACGGGGAGCTGTTTTTT.

This clonotype was recorded many times. The V and J genes are TRBV20-1 and TRBJ2-5; 8 nucleotides align to TRBD1. Germline V CDR1 and CDR2: DFQATT, SNEGSKA (reference sequence). The CDR3 has 17 residues. V shed 0 bases, J shed 1 base, and the junction held 10 bases outside the gene matches. CDR3 DNA: TGCAGTGCTAGAGATGGTGGCAGGGGGCGCTTCCAAGAGACCCAGTACTTC. Translation gives CSARDGGRGRFQETQYF.

Of note for this clonotype: At one end the junction does not follow the germline gene, possibly because of a read error. The V call is TRBV6-4, the J call TRBJ1-5, with D possibly TRBD1 on 5 matching bases. The CDR3 contains 15 residues. Germline loops: CDR1 MRHNA, CDR2 SNTAGT. The CDR3 coding sequence is TGTGCCAGCAGTTACTCCGGGACGATGAAGCAGCCCCAGCATTTT. Its protein product is CASSYSGTMKQPQHF.

The gene calls are TRBV29-1 and TRBJ1-3; D gene ambiguous. Deletions cut 6 bases from V and 5 bases from J, with 8 bases between. Germline-derived CDR1 and CDR2 are SQVTM and ANQGSEA. The CDR3 has 11 amino acids. CDR3 in DNA: TGCAGCGTCGTGTTTCGAAACACCATATATTTT. Its translation is CSVVFRNTIYF.

This clonotype was picked up many times. The chain combines TRBV7-2 with TRBJ2-5; 9 nucleotides line up with TRBD2. The CDR3 runs to 16 residues. The junction had 8 bases not matched to a gene; V was cut back by 4 bases and J by 2 bases. In germline, CDR1 is SGHTA, CDR2 FQGNSA. CDR3 coding DNA: TGTGCCAGCAGCTCTCTGGCGGGAGGGAGGCAAGAGACCCAGTACTTC. Translated: CASSSLAGGRQETQYF.

This clonotype appeared many times. The rearrangement uses TRBV6-1 and TRBJ1-1; possibly TRBD1 for D (5 bases). Germline CDR1 MNHNS, CDR2 SASEGT. The CDR3 has 14 amino acids. V was cut by 5 bases and J by 4 bases, with 14 bases left in between. The CDR3 coding sequence is TGTGCCAGCAGTCTTCGGGGCGGACGCACTGAAGCTTTCTTT. Amino acid sequence: CASSLRGGRTEAFF.

This clonotype has ten or more counts. The chain employs TRBV6-1 and TRBJ1-6, with no clear D. This CDR3 region has 14 residues. Trimming stripped 3 bases from V and 4 bases from J, with 7 bases between. From germline, CDR1 is MNHNS and CDR2 SASEGT. The CDR3 protein is CASSDRPYNSPLHF. DNA for the CDR3: TGTGCCAGCAGTGACAGGCCATATAATTCACCCCTCCACTTT.

The chain is built from TRBV5-1 and TRBJ2-2, with 8 bases matching TRBD1. From germline, CDR1 is SGHRS and CDR2 YFSETQ. The CDR3 is 18 amino acids. Trimming cost V 4 bases and J 5 bases; bases outside gene matches: 16. CDR3 in DNA: TGCGCCAGCAGCCGCAGTCGGACAGGGCTGGTTGAAACCGGGGAGCTGTTTTTT. Amino acids: CASSRSRTGLVETGELFF. Drawing the rest from reference TRBV5-1 and TRBJ2-2, the complete variable domain is KAGVTQTPRYLIKTRGQQVTLSCSPISGHRSVSWYQQTPGQGLQFLFEYFSETQRNKGNFPGRFSGRQFSNSRSEMNVSTLELGDSALYLCASSRSRTGLVETGELFFGEGSRLTVL.

This clonotype was detected many times. The chain recombines TRBV6-1 with TRBJ2-5; either TRBD1 or TRBD2 may fit D (7 bases each). This CDR3 is 15 amino acids long. V dropped 5 bases and J dropped 2 bases, with 15 bases sitting between them. The germline gives CDR1 MNHNS, CDR2 SASEGT. CDR3 in DNA: TGTGCCAGCAGTCCTCGGGGGGACAGACAAGAGACCCAGTACTTC. Amino acids: CASSPRGDRQETQYF.

At least ten counts were recorded for this clonotype. The chain joins TRBV12-3 or TRBV12-4 to TRBJ2-7; the D gene is possibly TRBD1 (6 bases). The V end was cut by 1 base, the J end by 4 bases, with 14 bases between. CDR3 size: 15 residues. DNA for the CDR3: TGTGCCAGCAGTTTAGTATCTGGGGGCAAGTACGAGCAGTACTTC. Encoded protein: CASSLVSGGKYEQYF.

This clonotype was counted many times. The chain has TRBV7-3 and TRBJ2-2; 7 bases line up with TRBD1. The CDR3 loop spans 14 amino acids. Unmatched junction bases numbered 6, after V lost 5 bases and J lost 6 bases. Germline V gene data show CDR1 as SGHTA and CDR2 as FQGTGA. The CDR3 spells CASSRGHNSGELFF. The DNA of the CDR3 is TGTGCCAGCAGCAGGGGGCATAATTCCGGGGAGCTGTTTTTT.

This clonotype was detected ten times or more. This rearrangement joins TRBV12-3 or TRBV12-4 to TRBJ2-5; 11 bases align to TRBD2. This CDR3 contains 18 residues. V was clipped by 4 bases and J by 2 bases; unmatched bases: 12. CDR3 nucleotide sequence: TGTGCCAGCAGTTCCGGACTAGCGGGCTGGGGATTTCAAGAGACCCAGTACTTC. It specifies CASSSGLAGWGFQETQYF.

This clonotype was observed many times. The J gene is TRBJ2-5, the V gene TRBV20-1, with D perhaps given as TRBD1 or TRBD2 (6 bases each). V dropped 5 bases and J dropped 0 bases, with 10 bases sitting between them. This CDR3 comprises 13 residues. Germline-derived CDR1 and CDR2 are DFQATT and SNEGSKA (reference sequence). CDR3 in amino acids: CSAGGPHQETQYF. CDR3 DNA: TGCAGTGCTGGGGGGCCTCACCAAGAGACCCAGTACTTC.

This clonotype has a count of ten or more. The rearrangement joins TRBV6-5 to TRBJ2-7; D call uncertain. The V end was cut by 6 bases, the J end by 5 bases, with 20 bases between. This CDR3 has 15 amino acids. CDR1 is MNHEY, CDR2 SVGAGI, per germline. CDR3 region: CASRPSPPRPHEQYF. CDR3 bases: TGTGCCAGCAGGCCGAGCCCCCCGAGGCCCCACGAGCAGTACTTC.

Comment on this clonotype: A read error is possible here, since a much larger clone lies one base away. The chain employs TRBV11-2 and TRBJ2-7; D gene ambiguous. V was clipped by 7 bases and J by 0 bases, with 16 bases between them. The CDR3 has 15 amino acids. Germline V gene sequence: CDR1 SGHAT, CDR2 FQNNGV. The CDR3 nucleotides are TGTGCCAGCAACGAAAGTCTGACAAGCTCCTACGAGCAGTACTTC. Translation: CASNESLTSSYEQYF.

This clonotype was observed at least ten times. The rearrangement links TRBV2 to TRBJ2-5; no definite D call. This CDR3 is built from 12 residues. The V and J ends lost 4 bases and 2 bases respectively, with 5 bases between them. Germline-derived CDR1 and CDR2 are SNHLY and FYNNEI. The chain's CDR3 is CASSAGQETQYF. CDR3 nucleotides: TGTGCCAGCAGTGCTGGGCAAGAGACCCAGTACTTC.

This sequence joins TRBV12-3 or TRBV12-4 and TRBJ1-2, with no clear D. Trimming left V 3 bases short and J 2 bases short, with 10 bases between. This CDR3 region has 14 residues. The CDR3 DNA is TGTGCCAGCAGTTTTAACAGCCGAAACTATGGCTACACCTTC. This codes for CASSFNSRNYGYTF.

This clonotype was seen ten or more times. The rearrangement joins TRBV6-2 or TRBV6-3 to TRBJ2-2; 8 bases fit TRBD1. This CDR3 comprises 18 residues. V was clipped by 2 bases and J by 4 bases; unmatched bases: 12. Germline lookup yields CDR1 MNHEY and CDR2 SVGEGT. DNA of the CDR3: TGTGCCAGCAGTTACCGGCCCTACGACAGGGGAGGCACCGGGGAGCTGTTTTTT. This codes for CASSYRPYDRGGTGELFF.

In this sample, this clonotype turned up many times. The chain uses TRBV6-1 and TRBJ2-2, with unresolved D. The CDR3 has 14 residues. The V end was cut by 7 bases, the J end by 3 bases, with 12 bases between. Looked up from germline, CDR1 is MNHNS and CDR2 is SASEGT. The CDR3 coding sequence is TGTGCCAGCATGGTTGGGCCGGACACCGGGGAGCTGTTTTTT. It specifies CASMVGPDTGELFF.

This rearrangement joins TRBV4-1 to TRBJ2-5, with 13 bases fitting TRBD2. The CDR3 is 17 residues long. The ends lost 2 bases at V and 5 bases at J; junction bases unmatched: 8. CDR1 MGHRA and CDR2 YSYEKL come from the germline V gene. The CDR3 is CASSQQTGLAGVETQYF. CDR3 DNA: TGCGCCAGCAGCCAACAGACCGGACTAGCGGGAGTGGAGACCCAGTACTTC.

As regards this clonotype: A much larger clone lies a single base off, so this may be a read error. V gene TRBV5-5 combines with J gene TRBJ2-7; a weak D match, TRBD2 (6 bases). The CDR3 contains 13 residues. The germline gives CDR1 SGHKS, CDR2 YYEKEE (reference sequence). The V gene lost 2 bases and the J gene lost 4 bases, with 10 bases spanning the gap. In DNA form, the CDR3 reads TGTGCCAGCAGCTTTCGGGAGTTATACGAGCAGTACTTC. Translated, it gives CASSFRELYEQYF.

This clonotype was recorded many times. The CDR3, as DNA: TGTGCCAGCAGCTTCACGAGGGGGGAGACCCAGTACTTC. It specifies CASSFTRGETQYF. This sequence joins TRBV7-2 and TRBJ2-5; D may be TRBD1 (6 bases). V shed 3 bases and J shed 5 bases, with 10 bases lying between them. The germline CDR1 and CDR2 sequences are SGHTA and FQGNSA. This CDR3 is 13 amino acids long.

As to this clonotype: A much larger clone lies a single base off, so this may be a read error. Here the CDR3 omits its conserved ending phenylalanine or tryptophan, so a read error is the likely source. The gene calls are TRBV7-6 and TRBJ2-2, with D perhaps TRBD1 (6 bases). The germline gives CDR1 SGHVS, CDR2 FNYEAQ. The CDR3 contains 15 residues. CDR3 region: CASSLAQGSTGELFL. The CDR3 region has the DNA TGTGCCAGCAGCCTAGCACAGGGATCGACCGGGGAGCTGTTTTTA.

In this sample, this clonotype turned up many times. V and J are TRBV28 and TRBJ2-5; the match to TRBD1 covers 7 bases. The CDR3 extends over 13 amino acids. Germline V gives CDR1 MDHEN, CDR2 SYDVKM. With V trimmed by 5 bases and J by 7 bases, 7 bases remained unmatched. As DNA, the CDR3 is TGTGCCAGCAGTAGCGTAGGGGGCGGGACCCAGTACTTC. Residues: CASSSVGGGTQYF.

This clonotype came up many times. V and J are TRBV6-2 or TRBV6-3 and TRBJ1-1, with D possibly being TRBD1 (5 bases). Trimming took off 4 bases at V and 2 bases at J, with 23 bases between the two ends. CDR1 is MNHEY, CDR2 SVGEGT, per germline. The length of the CDR3 is 18 residues. Here the CDR3 reads CASSSLGRKGAKNTEAFF. The DNA for the CDR3 is TGTGCCAGCAGTTCACTTGGACGCAAAGGGGCGAAAAACACTGAAGCTTTCTTT.

V and J are TRBV12-3 or TRBV12-4 and TRBJ1-1, with D unresolved. The CDR3 has 15 residues. Trimming stripped 2 bases from V and 1 base from J, with 11 bases between. DNA of the CDR3: TGTGCCAGCAGTTTACCCGGACGGGGGAACACTGAAGCTTTCTTT. Protein: CASSLPGRGNTEAFF.

CDR3 DNA sequence: TGTGCCAGCAGTTTTAGGGCTAAAGGGTACGAGCAGTACTTC. Translating it yields CASSFRAKGYEQYF. The chain is built from TRBV27 and TRBJ2-7; unclear D gene. Germline V gene data show CDR1 as MNHEY and CDR2 as SMNVEV (reference sequence). Trimming removed 3 bases at V and 4 bases at J, with 13 bases between. The length of the CDR3 is 14 residues.

The sample holds a few counts of this clonotype. The chain is built from TRBV7-2 and TRBJ2-7, with 7 bases aligning to TRBD2. V dropped 2 bases and J dropped 5; count of bases not matched to a gene: 3. The germline V gene has CDR1 SGHTA and CDR2 FQGNSA. The CDR3 is 13 residues long. CDR3 sequence: CASSLRGDDEQYF. The CDR3 region has the DNA TGTGCCAGCAGCTTACGGGGGGACGACGAGCAGTACTTC.